This record covers a single TCR beta chain. Its cognate antigen is unknown. The sample belongs to a study of CXCR3-negative and CXCR3-positive naive CD8 T cells. Study details: Per library, roughly 1.4 +/- 0.3 million reads; roughly 130 million TRB reads overall.

Findings and limits, study-wide: Relative to CXCR3-negative naive cells, CXCR3-positive naive cells had more hydrophobic TRB CDR3s. Memory cells diverged, while naive CXCR3-positive and CXCR3-negative cells had similar TRBV-TRBJ usage.

The method, 5' RACE with UMI labels, was used to prepare the TRB cDNA libraries. Each CDR3 protein gets one entry in TCRdb, which reprocessed the 5' RACE reads and gives no DNA. The sample spans over 20,000 distinct CDR3 sequences; the ten largest clones claim roughly 4%. Germline loops: CDR1 LGHDT, CDR2 YNNKEL (reference sequence). This CDR3 has 14 residues. The rearrangement joins TRBV3-1 to TRBJ1-2. The receptor comes from a human donor in good health. Some clones in this sample may be carry-over from other donors' samples. The sample comprised naive CXCR3- CD8+ T cells from blood. Stated subset: CD45RO-CCR7+CD27+CD95- naive CD8+ T cells lacking CXCR3 (TNR3-). Here the CDR3 reads CASSQDSSGYGYTF.